These 30 T cell receptor beta chains share one sample of origin, sequenced in a study of blood T cell repertoires in COVID-19 (dated by TCRdb to about 2020). The library came from the immunoSEQ multiplex PCR assay. Not all clones reach the TCRdb copy of this immuneACCESS table, which keeps in-frame sequences only. Checked studies attribute under half of the gap to unresolved V genes and leave the rest unexplained. The sample includes over 250,000 clones, with 91% observed a single time. The ten most abundant clones make up around 2.5% of the sample. Material for sequencing was peripheral blood. These receptors all stem from a person aged 18 to 35 with COVID-19, enrolled during active disease.

Only one count was recorded for this clone. V gene TRBV19 combines with J gene TRBJ2-2, with TRBD1 as a possible D gene (5 bases). This CDR3 is built from 17 residues. Germline V gene lookup returns CDR1 LNHDA and CDR2 SQIVND (reference sequence). Between the trimmed V and J ends, which lost 4 bases and 5 bases, there was a span of 20 bases. The DNA of the CDR3 is TGTGCCAGTAGTACCTCGGCGCTCAGGGTTTCGACCGGGGAGCTGTTTTTT. The encoded protein is CASSTSALRVSTGELFF. The whole variable domain, filled in from reference TRBV19 and TRBJ2-2, reads DGGITQSPKYLFRKEGQNVTLSCEQNLNHDAMYWYRQDPGQGLRLIYYSQIVNDFQKGDIAEGYSVSREKKESFPLTVTSAQKNPTAFYLCASSTSALRVSTGELFFGEGSRLTVL.

The genes are TRBV6-5 and TRBJ1-6, with 7 bases matching TRBD1. J lost 5 bases, V lost 4 bases, and 8 bases had no gene match. Germline CDR1 reads MNHEY; CDR2 reads SVGAGI. The CDR3 extends over 16 amino acids. CDR3 amino acids: CASSFGPGQHNSPLHF. In nucleotides, the CDR3 is TGTGCCAGCAGTTTCGGACCGGGACAGCATAATTCACCCCTCCACTTT.

The chain recombines TRBV3-1 (or the pseudogene TRBV3-2) with TRBJ1-4; the match to TRBD1 covers 10 bases. Germline lookup yields CDR1 LGHDT and CDR2 YNNKEL (reference sequence). This CDR3 spans 17 amino acids. The V gene end was trimmed by 4 bases and the J gene end by 2 bases; junction bases not matched to a gene: 7. The CDR3 nucleotides read TGTGCCAGCAGCCCCAGGACAGGGGGTTTGACTAATGAAAAACTGTTTTTT. This gives the protein CASSPRTGGLTNEKLFF.

This clone has only one observation. The rearrangement links TRBV4-1 to TRBJ2-5; D not resolved. This CDR3 has 13 residues. Germline CDR1 reads MGHRA; CDR2 reads YSYEKL. Trimming took off 4 bases at V and 7 bases at J, with 13 bases between the two ends. The CDR3 is CASSPGSGGTQYF. CDR3 DNA sequence: TGCGCCAGCAGCCCCGGCTCGGGTGGGACCCAGTACTTC.

The chain joins TRBV19 to TRBJ1-2, with a possible D match to TRBD1 (5 bases). This CDR3 contains 14 residues. From germline, CDR1 is LNHDA and CDR2 SQIVND (reference sequence). V shed 5 bases and J shed 0 bases, with 10 bases lying between them. The CDR3 sequence is CASSVQGANYGYTF. CDR3 coding DNA: TGTGCCAGTAGTGTCCAGGGTGCTAACTATGGCTACACCTTC.

The chain joins TRBV28 to TRBJ1-4; D not certain. The CDR3 length is 16 residues. V lost 5 bases, J lost 2 bases, and 15 bases lay in between. CDR1 MDHEN and CDR2 SYDVKM come from the germline V gene. Here the CDR3 reads CASSLLGSGTNEKLFF. The CDR3 region has the DNA TGTGCCAGCAGTCTCCTCGGGAGCGGGACTAATGAAAAACTGTTTTTT. Based on the CDR3 plus reference TRBV28 and TRBJ1-4, the full variable domain is DVKVTQSSRYLVKRTGEKVFLECVQDMDHENMFWYRQDPGLGLRLIYFSYDVKMKEKGDIPEGYSVSREKKERFSLILESASTNQTSMYLCASSLLGSGTNEKLFFGSGTQLSVL.

The chain joins TRBV7-2 to TRBJ1-1; maybe TRBD1 (5 bases). Trimming left V 3 bases short and J 0 bases short, with 11 bases between. The CDR3 runs to 15 residues. Germline values: CDR1 SGHTA, CDR2 FQGNSA. The CDR3 region has the DNA TGTGCCAGCAGCTTGGGCGTGGGGCTGAACACTGAAGCTTTCTTT. Translated, it gives CASSLGVGLNTEAFF.

The V and J genes are TRBV24-1 and TRBJ2-1; 9 nucleotides agree with TRBD1. The CDR3 has 16 amino acids. The V segment lost 2 bases and the J segment 6 bases; nucleotides outside the gene matches: 7. Germline V gives CDR1 KGHDR, CDR2 SFDVKD. The DNA for the CDR3 is TGTGCCACCAGTGATTCGGGACAGGGTGGGGGCAATGAGCAGTTCTTC. This codes for CATSDSGQGGGNEQFF.

This chain joins TRBV5-6 and TRBJ2-1, with TRBD2 matching 11 bases. After removal of 2 bases from V and 3 bases from J, the junction contained 4 bases not matched to a gene. The CDR3 has 16 residues. CDR1 SGHDT and CDR2 YYEEEE come from the germline V gene. CDR3 in DNA: TGTGCCAGCAGCTTAATGGGACTAGCGGACTACAATGAGCAGTTCTTC. This encodes CASSLMGLADYNEQFF. Supplemented by reference TRBV5-6 and TRBJ2-1, the full variable domain reads DAGVTQSPTHLIKTRGQQVTLRCSPKSGHDTVSWYQQALGQGPQFIFQYYEEEERQRGNFPDRFSGHQFPNYSSELNVNALLLGDSALYLCASSLMGLADYNEQFFGPGTRLTVL.

The chain couples TRBV4-1 to TRBJ1-6; TRBD1 might be the D (5 bases). The CDR3 contains 17 residues. Trimming left V 1 base short and J 6 bases short, with 16 bases between. The germline V gene encodes CDR1 MGHRA and CDR2 YSYEKL. The DNA of the CDR3 is TGCGCCAGCAGCCAAGGACAGTCTACCGATTCTAATTCACCCCTCCACTTT. This translates into CASSQGQSTDSNSPLHF.

The chain employs TRBV6-1 and TRBJ2-3, with D perhaps TRBD2 (6 bases). Germline CDR1 MNHNS, CDR2 SASEGT. This CDR3 has 14 amino acids. The germline V and J ends were trimmed by 3 bases and 2 bases, with 9 bases remaining between them. CDR3 amino acids: CASSEGGATDTQYF. CDR3 coding DNA: TGTGCCAGCAGTGAGGGGGGAGCCACAGATACGCAGTATTTT.

This chain joins TRBV15 and TRBJ2-7; TRBD1 agrees at 10 bases. The CDR3 totals 16 residues. The germline CDR1 and CDR2 sequences are LNHNV and YYDKDF (reference sequence). Trimming at V came to 5 bases and at J to 4 bases, leaving 11 bases not matched to a gene. The CDR3 nucleotides are TGTGCCACCAGCGGGGGGGGACAGGGGAATTGGTACGAGCAGTACTTC. It specifies CATSGGGQGNWYEQYF.

The chain has TRBV5-4 and TRBJ2-2; possible D gene TRBD1, 5 bases. Germline V gene lookup returns CDR1 SGHNT and CDR2 YYREEE (reference sequence). Between the trimmed V and J ends, which lost 10 bases and 4 bases, there was a span of 23 bases. The CDR3 consists of 16 residues. As DNA, the CDR3 is TGTGCCGGCAAATCCATAGGGCAGGGCGGCACCGGGGAGCTGTTTTTT. Translation: CAGKSIGQGGTGELFF.

This chain uses TRBV15 with TRBJ2-3, with D perhaps matching TRBD2 (5 bases). The CDR3 is 13 amino acids. Germline V gives CDR1 LNHNV, CDR2 YYDKDF (reference sequence). The V end was cut by 7 bases, the J end by 4 bases, with 12 bases between. The CDR3 DNA follows: TGTGCCACCAACGGGATAAATTCAGATACGCAGTATTTT. Protein product: CATNGINSDTQYF. The entire variable domain, with the rest obtained from reference TRBV15 and TRBJ2-3, is as follows: DAMVIQNPRYQVTQFGKPVTLSCSQTLNHNVMYWYQQKSSQAPKLLFHYYDKDFNNEADTPDNFQSRRPNTSFCFLDIRSPGLGDTAMYLCATNGINSDTQYFGPGTRLTVL.

V gene TRBV27 combines with J gene TRBJ1-2, with D tentatively TRBD1 (6 bases). The CDR3 consists of 15 residues. The V end lost 10 bases, the J end lost 4 bases, and 22 bases lay between the germline ends. Germline values: CDR1 MNHEY, CDR2 SMNVEV (reference sequence). The CDR3, as DNA: TGTGCCACCGATACCCCGGGACACTTAAGCTATGGCTACACCTTC. Residues: CATDTPGHLSYGYTF.

The genes are TRBV6-2 or TRBV6-3 and TRBJ2-3, with 7 bases lining up with TRBD1. This CDR3 is 17 amino acids long. The germline gives CDR1 MNHEY, CDR2 SVGEGT. Losses at the gene ends were 0 bases for V and 0 bases for J; bases not matched to a gene: 6. CDR3 sequence reads: CASSYSVTGTSTDTQYF. The CDR3 coding sequence is TGTGCCAGCAGTTACTCGGTGACAGGGACAAGCACAGATACGCAGTATTTT.

The chain employs TRBV10-3 and TRBJ2-1; TRBD2 aligns across 8 bases. The V gene's germline CDR1 is ENHRY and CDR2 SYGVKD. The length of the CDR3 is 14 residues. V shed 6 bases, J shed 4 bases, and the junction held 5 bases outside the gene matches. The CDR3 DNA reads TGTGCCATCAGCCAGGGGACTAGTTACAATGAGCAGTTCTTC. Its translation: CAISQGTSYNEQFF.

The chain is built from TRBV19 and TRBJ2-1; tentative D call: TRBD2 (6 bases). Between the trimmed V and J ends, which lost 5 bases and 0 bases, there was a span of 11 bases. The germline CDR1 and CDR2 sequences are LNHDA and SQIVND (reference sequence). This CDR3 has 15 amino acids. The CDR3 region has the DNA TGTGCCAGTAGTGTAGCGGTTGCCTCCTACAATGAGCAGTTCTTC. Translated, it gives CASSVAVASYNEQFF.

CDR3 in amino acids: CSVEDQGGGNYGYTF. CDR3 sequence (DNA): TGCAGCGTTGAAGATCAGGGGGGCGGGAACTATGGCTACACCTTC. J is TRBJ1-2 and V is TRBV29-1; 7 bases are a match to TRBD1. With 0 bases clipped from V and 2 bases from J, the junction kept 6 bases outside the gene matches. The CDR3 loop spans 15 amino acids. CDR1 is SQVTM and CDR2 is ANQGSEA in the germline V gene.

The V gene is TRBV5-5, the J gene TRBJ1-1, with D possibly TRBD1 on 5 matching bases. V was cut by 0 bases and J by 1 base, with 7 bases left in between. Per the germline V gene, CDR1 is SGHKS and CDR2 is YYEKEE (reference sequence). CDR3 size: 14 residues. The CDR3 region is CASSLDGANTEAFF. DNA for the CDR3: TGTGCCAGCAGCTTGGATGGGGCGAACACTGAAGCTTTCTTT.

The CDR3 is CASSQDLNQPQHF. Here the CDR3 DNA reads TGCGCCAGCAGCCAAGACTTAAATCAGCCCCAGCATTTT. The gene calls are TRBV5-1 and TRBJ1-5; no reliable D call. V dropped 4 bases and J dropped 4 bases, with 9 bases sitting between them. This CDR3 contains 13 residues. Germline V CDR1 and CDR2: SGHRS, YFSETQ.

The chain recombines TRBV5-8 with TRBJ2-3; possible D gene TRBD2, 5 bases. V gave up 0 bases and J gave up 9 bases, with 5 bases separating them. Germline CDR1 and CDR2: SGHTS and YDEGEE. CDR3 length: 11 residues. In DNA form, the CDR3 reads TGTGCCAGCAGCTTGGGCGGGACGCAGTATTTT. It translates to CASSLGGTQYF.

V and J are TRBV28 and TRBJ2-2; 7 bases line up with TRBD1. The length of the CDR3 is 17 residues. Germline V gene sequence: CDR1 MDHEN, CDR2 SYDVKM. V was clipped by 6 bases and J by 5 bases; unmatched bases: 15. This CDR3 is CASSPGYRGAETGELFF. CDR3 in DNA: TGTGCCAGCAGCCCAGGGTACAGGGGAGCAGAGACCGGGGAGCTGTTTTTT.

This clone is a singleton in its sample. This sequence joins TRBV11-2 and TRBJ2-1, with D perhaps matching TRBD1 (5 bases). The germline V gene encodes CDR1 SGHAT and CDR2 FQNNGV. V was cut by 3 bases and J by 8 bases, with 14 bases left in between. This CDR3 has 14 amino acids. The CDR3 reads CASSFGRGTDEQFF. The CDR3 DNA reads TGTGCCAGCAGCTTCGGAAGGGGAACAGATGAGCAGTTCTTC.

This rearrangement joins TRBV20-1 to TRBJ2-3; D gene unclear. The CDR3 is 10 amino acids. Germline CDR1 and CDR2: DFQATT and SNEGSKA (reference sequence). The germline V and J ends were trimmed by 6 bases and 5 bases, with 6 bases remaining between them. For the CDR3, the DNA is TGCAGTGCGTTCGTAGATACGCAGTATTTT. Its protein is CSAFVDTQYF.

A note on this clone: Other nucleotide sequences from this sample produce the same CDR3. The V call is TRBV2, the J call TRBJ2-6, with a tentative D call TRBD2 (5 bases). Germline V gene data show CDR1 as SNHLY and CDR2 as FYNNEI. The germline V and J ends were trimmed by 3 bases and 0 bases, with 6 bases remaining between them. The CDR3 contains 15 residues. CDR3 protein: CASSEDFSGANVLTF. CDR3 in DNA: TGTGCCAGCAGTGAGGACTTCTCTGGGGCCAACGTCCTGACTTTC.

The rearrangement uses TRBV24-1 and TRBJ2-2, with 7 bases fitting TRBD1. Germline CDR1 reads KGHDR; CDR2 reads SFDVKD. V shed 3 bases and J 7 bases; nucleotides not matched to a gene: 4. The CDR3 sequence is 14 residues long. The CDR3 DNA follows: TGTGCCACCAGTGATGACAGGGTTAACGGGGAGCTGTTTTTT. Translating gives CATSDDRVNGELFF.

The V and J genes are TRBV4-2 and TRBJ1-5, with TRBD1 matching 9 bases. The CDR3 is made up of 16 amino acids. CDR1 and CDR2 (germline): LGHNA, YNFKEQ. V lost 0 bases and J lost 5; bases outside the gene matches: 5. CDR3 residues: CASSQEWGQGYQPQHF. The CDR3 coding sequence is TGTGCCAGCAGCCAAGAATGGGGACAGGGTTATCAGCCCCAGCATTTT.

The rearrangement links TRBV7-9 to TRBJ1-1; TRBD1 is a possible D gene (5 bases). The germline gives CDR1 SEHNR, CDR2 FQNEAQ (reference sequence). V was shortened by 8 bases and J by 3 bases, with 16 bases between the two germline ends. The CDR3 sequence is 14 residues long. CDR3 nucleotides: TGTGCCAGCGGTCGTGGGGGAGGGGACACTGAAGCTTTCTTT. Its translation is CASGRGGGDTEAFF.

V is TRBV5-6 and J is TRBJ1-5; possible D gene TRBD1, 6 bases. The V gene lost 0 bases and the J gene lost 9 bases, with 16 bases spanning the gap. CDR3 length equals 15 residues. CDR1 is SGHDT and CDR2 is YYEEEE in the germline V gene. CDR3 protein: CASSLAGQSRTPQHF. In nucleotides, the CDR3 is TGTGCCAGCAGCTTGGCCGGACAGAGCAGGACGCCCCAGCATTTT.